What follows are 30 T cell receptor beta chains derived from one specimen sequenced in a study of cytomegalovirus exposure and HLA in healthy donors. Assay: immunoSEQ multiplex PCR; the TCRdb copy retains only in-frame clones and omits some. The data show 130,000 or so clones, with roughly 89% seen just once and 1% to 1.5% held by the top ten. Input material: PBMCs. These receptors were taken from a woman under 30 in good health and CMV-seronegative.

The genes are TRBV18 and TRBJ1-1; D uncertain. Germline V gives CDR1 KGHSH, CDR2 LQKENI. This CDR3 spans 14 amino acids. V was pared by 0 bases and J by 8 bases, with 13 bases between. This CDR3 reads CASSPPVGQKEAFF. The CDR3 DNA follows: TGTGCCAGCTCACCACCGGTTGGGCAGAAGGAAGCTTTCTTT.

V gene TRBV9 combines with J gene TRBJ2-5; 7 positions match TRBD1. The ends lost 3 bases at V and 5 bases at J; junction bases unmatched: 4. The CDR3 spans 13 residues. The germline gives CDR1 SGDLS, CDR2 YYNGEE. The CDR3 DNA is TGTGCCAGCAGCGACGGGACAGCTGAGACCCAGTACTTC. Translating it yields CASSDGTAETQYF.

The chain has TRBV11-2 and TRBJ2-1; the D gene is possibly TRBD1 (6 bases). The CDR3 extends over 17 amino acids. The V end was cut by 0 bases, the J end by 4 bases, with 16 bases between. The germline gives CDR1 SGHAT, CDR2 FQNNGV. CDR3 sequence reads: CASSLDRLGGPYNEQFF. The CDR3, as DNA: TGTGCCAGCAGCTTAGATCGTCTTGGGGGCCCATACAATGAGCAGTTCTTC.

The gene calls are TRBV15 and TRBJ1-4; D perhaps matches TRBD1 (5 bases). The CDR3 runs 17 residues. CDR1 LNHNV and CDR2 YYDKDF come from the germline V gene (reference sequence). V was trimmed by 0 bases and J by 10 bases, leaving 21 bases between them. The CDR3 is CATSRDDPGLRWRKLFF. CDR3 nucleotide sequence: TGTGCCACCAGCAGAGACGATCCGGGACTCAGATGGAGAAAACTGTTTTTT.

V usage is TRBV5-1 and J usage is TRBJ2-5; D call uncertain. Germline values: CDR1 SGHRS, CDR2 YFSETQ. CDR3 length: 14 amino acids. The V end was cut by 1 base, the J end by 0 bases, with 7 bases between. Written as DNA, the CDR3 is TGCGCCAGCAGCTTGCAGGTGTACCAAGAGACCCAGTACTTC. Its protein product is CASSLQVYQETQYF.

The chain's CDR3 is CASSDGVTGELFF. CDR3 coding DNA: TGCGCCAGCAGCGACGGGGTCACCGGGGAGCTGTTTTTT. The genes are TRBV5-1 and TRBJ2-2; TRBD2 is a possible D gene (5 bases). This CDR3 is 13 amino acids long. The germline CDR1 and CDR2 sequences are SGHRS and YFSETQ. The V end lost 4 bases, the J end lost 4 bases, and 8 bases lay between the germline ends.

The V call is TRBV15, the J call TRBJ1-5; D is possibly TRBD1 (6 bases). The germline V gene encodes CDR1 LNHNV and CDR2 YYDKDF (reference sequence). The CDR3 extends over 14 amino acids. With 5 bases removed from V and 3 bases from J, the gap between germline ends came to 11 bases. CDR3 DNA sequence: TGTGCCACCAGCCGACAGGTCATCAATCAGCCCCAGCATTTT. This sequence encodes CATSRQVINQPQHF.

This clone was picked up a small number of times. The CDR3 reads CASSLGREGSPLHF. The CDR3 DNA reads TGTGCCAGCAGCTTGGGAAGGGAGGGTTCACCCCTCCACTTT. The chain links TRBV5-6 to TRBJ1-6; the D is unclear. Germline values: CDR1 SGHDT, CDR2 YYEEEE. The CDR3 has 14 amino acids. The V end was cut by 0 bases, the J end by 9 bases, with 10 bases between. The entire variable domain, with the rest obtained from reference TRBV5-6 and TRBJ1-6, is as follows: DAGVTQSPTHLIKTRGQQVTLRCSPKSGHDTVSWYQQALGQGPQFIFQYYEEEERQRGNFPDRFSGHQFPNYSSELNVNALLLGDSALYLCASSLGREGSPLHFGNGTRLTVT.

The rearrangement uses TRBV5-4 and TRBJ2-1; the D gene is possibly TRBD2 (7 bases). The V end was cut by 0 bases, the J end by 9 bases, with 19 bases between. Germline V gene sequence: CDR1 SGHNT, CDR2 YYREEE (reference sequence). The CDR3 length is 16 residues. This CDR3 is CASSLGADGGLGEQFF. DNA of the CDR3: TGTGCCAGCAGCTTGGGGGCCGACGGGGGGCTAGGTGAGCAGTTCTTC.

This clone came up once. The V call is TRBV10-3, the J call TRBJ1-2; tentatively, D is TRBD1 (6 bases). V lost 3 bases and J lost 2, with 10 bases in between. Germline V gene sequence: CDR1 ENHRY, CDR2 SYGVKD. The length of the CDR3 is 14 residues. The CDR3 loop reads CAISDRGTNYGYTF. DNA of the CDR3: TGTGCCATCAGTGATAGGGGGACCAACTATGGCTACACCTTC.

V is TRBV5-8 and J is TRBJ1-5, with TRBD1 matching over 7 bases. The trim removed 6 bases at V and 9 bases at J, leaving 15 bases unmatched. The CDR3 covers 15 residues. Germline CDR1 SGHTS, CDR2 YDEGEE. CDR3 loop: CASNGQARSLRPQHF. The CDR3 coding sequence is TGTGCCAGCAACGGACAGGCCAGAAGCCTGAGGCCCCAGCATTTT.

This clone showed up just once. The V call is TRBV6-5, the J call TRBJ1-5; D perhaps matches TRBD1 (6 bases). Looked up from germline, CDR1 is MNHEY and CDR2 is SVGAGI. This CDR3 region has 12 residues. Trimming pared 8 bases from V and 9 bases from J, leaving 14 bases between. CDR3 DNA: TGTGCCAGCCTTACCCGAGGGGGGCCCCAGCATTTT. Protein product: CASLTRGGPQHF.

The J gene is TRBJ2-3, the V gene TRBV19, with 9 bases identical to TRBD2. CDR1 is LNHDA, CDR2 SQIVND, per germline (reference sequence). J was trimmed by 4 bases and V by 5 bases; bases with no gene match: 4. This CDR3 has 14 residues. The CDR3 reads CASSLAGGSDTQYF. For the CDR3, the DNA is TGTGCCAGTAGTTTGGCGGGGGGGTCAGATACGCAGTATTTT.

The chain couples TRBV29-1 to TRBJ2-3; 7 bases align to TRBD2. Germline lookup yields CDR1 SQVTM and CDR2 ANQGSEA. The CDR3 contains 15 residues. The J segment lost 4 bases and the V segment lost 4 bases, leaving 11 bases of the junction unmatched. DNA for the CDR3: TGCAGCGTTGCGGTCGCGGGGGTAATTTCAGATACGCAGTATTTT. This translates into CSVAVAGVISDTQYF.

V is TRBV12-5 and J is TRBJ2-1, with D tentatively TRBD2 (6 bases). CDR3 length: 15 amino acids. Germline values: CDR1 LGHNT, CDR2 FRNRAP. V lost 0 bases to trimming and J lost 7 bases, with 13 bases between them. The CDR3 spells CASGLVPSGGNEQFF. CDR3 sequence (DNA): TGTGCTAGTGGTTTGGTACCTAGTGGGGGGAATGAGCAGTTCTTC.

The V gene is TRBV2, the J gene TRBJ1-2; D ambiguous. CDR1 is SNHLY and CDR2 is FYNNEI in the germline V gene. V lost 4 bases to trimming and J lost 7 bases, with 25 bases between them. The CDR3 is 17 amino acids. CDR3 coding DNA: TGTGCCAGCAGTGGCCGGGAGGGAAGGCGCCCAACAGCTGGCTACACCTTC. As protein: CASSGREGRRPTAGYTF.

The chain is built from TRBV10-3 and TRBJ1-1, with D maybe TRBD1 (6 bases). The CDR3 sequence is 13 residues long. V lost 6 bases and J lost 5, with 13 bases in between. Germline V gene data show CDR1 as ENHRY and CDR2 as SYGVKD. The CDR3 DNA follows: TGTGCCATCAGCCCACAGGGTTTGACTGAAGCTTTCTTT. Translation: CAISPQGLTEAFF.

The chain links TRBV6-5 to TRBJ1-2; no clear D. The germline CDR1 and CDR2 sequences are MNHEY and SVGAGI. The CDR3 totals 13 residues. Trimming left V 4 bases short and J 2 bases short, with 8 bases between. CDR3 sequence reads: CASSFSVNYGYTF. The CDR3 DNA reads as TGTGCCAGCAGTTTTTCTGTAAACTATGGCTACACCTTC.

The chain joins TRBV6-1 to TRBJ1-1; tentatively, D is TRBD1 (6 bases). Trimming left V 10 bases short and J 1 base short, with 13 bases between. The CDR3 contains 13 residues. Germline CDR1 MNHNS, CDR2 SASEGT. CDR3 amino acids: CAIQGTPNTEAFF. Written as DNA, the CDR3 is TGTGCCATACAAGGGACACCGAACACTGAAGCTTTCTTT.

The J gene is TRBJ1-5, the V gene TRBV5-1; D is undetermined. Deletions cut 2 bases from V and 7 bases from J, with 13 bases between. The CDR3 is 14 residues long. Germline-derived CDR1 and CDR2 are SGHRS and YFSETQ. In nucleotides, the CDR3 is TGCGCCAGCAGCTTCTCCCCTGAGGGACAGCCCCAGCATTTT. This encodes CASSFSPEGQPQHF.

The chain has TRBV9 and TRBJ2-7; 8 positions match TRBD1. The CDR3 has 15 residues. J lost 5 bases, V lost 4 bases, and 11 bases had no gene match. Germline V gene lookup returns CDR1 SGDLS and CDR2 YYNGEE. The chain's CDR3 is CASSNGGQGSHEQYF. The DNA of the CDR3 is TGTGCCAGCAGCAACGGTGGACAGGGAAGTCACGAGCAGTACTTC.

The chain uses TRBV5-1 and TRBJ2-1; unclear D gene. Per the germline V gene, CDR1 is SGHRS and CDR2 is YFSETQ. The CDR3 runs 12 residues. The germline V and J ends were trimmed by 4 bases and 7 bases, with 9 bases remaining between them. The CDR3 region is CASSPWANEQFF. In DNA form, the CDR3 reads TGCGCCAGCAGCCCCTGGGCGAATGAGCAGTTCTTC.

The chain recombines TRBV6-5 with TRBJ2-7, with no clear D. Trimming removed 0 bases from V and 3 bases from J, with 12 bases in between. The CDR3 loop spans 15 amino acids. Germline CDR1 reads MNHEY; CDR2 reads SVGAGI. CDR3 sequence reads: CASSYSSPTLYEQYF. In DNA, the CDR3 is TGTGCCAGCAGTTACTCGAGCCCAACCCTCTACGAGCAGTACTTC.

J is TRBJ2-5 and V is TRBV6-5; D possibly corresponds to TRBD1 (6 bases). Per the germline V gene, CDR1 is MNHEY and CDR2 is SVGAGI. This CDR3 is 15 amino acids long. Trimming shortened V by 0 bases and J by 0 bases, and 8 bases separated the two germline ends. CDR3 sequence: CASSYSQGYQETQYF. As DNA, the CDR3 is TGTGCCAGCAGTTACTCGCAGGGGTACCAAGAGACCCAGTACTTC.

The rearrangement joins TRBV7-9 to TRBJ2-1, with 8 nucleotides matching TRBD2. The germline V gene has CDR1 SEHNR and CDR2 FQNEAQ (reference sequence). CDR3 length: 15 amino acids. After removal of 6 bases from V and 4 bases from J, the junction contained 8 bases not matched to a gene. Here the CDR3 DNA reads TGTGCCAGCAGAATATCGGGGGGGAGTTACAATGAGCAGTTCTTC. It yields the protein CASRISGGSYNEQFF.

V is TRBV28 and J is TRBJ1-4; maybe TRBD1 (6 bases). V was cut by 6 bases and J by 3 bases, with 11 bases left in between. Germline assignment: CDR1 MDHEN and CDR2 SYDVKM. The CDR3 is 14 amino acids. The CDR3 DNA follows: TGTGCCAGCAGCGGACAGCTTCCTAATGAAAAACTGTTTTTT. It encodes CASSGQLPNEKLFF.

The chain employs TRBV5-1 and TRBJ1-2, with 9 positions matching TRBD1. The CDR3 is made up of 15 amino acids. J lost 2 bases, V lost 4 bases, and 6 bases had no gene match. The germline gives CDR1 SGHRS, CDR2 YFSETQ. CDR3 in amino acids: CASSPLGQGNYGYTF. CDR3 nucleotide sequence: TGCGCCAGCAGCCCCCTGGGACAGGGCAACTATGGCTACACCTTC. Looking up the rest from reference TRBV5-1 and TRBJ1-2 gives the full variable domain: KAGVTQTPRYLIKTRGQQVTLSCSPISGHRSVSWYQQTPGQGLQFLFEYFSETQRNKGNFPGRFSGRQFSNSRSEMNVSTLELGDSALYLCASSPLGQGNYGYTFGSGTRLTVV.

Note on this clone: Other DNA sequences within the sample encode an identical CDR3. This chain connects TRBV18 to TRBJ2-5; 8 positions match TRBD2. After removal of 6 bases from V and 1 base from J, the junction contained 4 bases not matched to a gene. This CDR3 spans 14 amino acids. The germline V gene has CDR1 KGHSH and CDR2 LQKENI. CDR3 nucleotides: TGTGCCAGCTCTCTTACTAGCGGCCAAGAGACCCAGTACTTC. Translating gives CASSLTSGQETQYF.

The chain recombines TRBV19 with TRBJ2-3, with 7 bases matching TRBD1. The germline gives CDR1 LNHDA, CDR2 SQIVND (reference sequence). Losses at the gene ends were 4 bases for V and 3 bases for J; bases not matched to a gene: 7. The CDR3 loop spans 15 amino acids. The CDR3 DNA sequence: TGTGCCAGTAGTAGGGGCAGGGGGTATACAGATACGCAGTATTTT. The encoded protein is CASSRGRGYTDTQYF.

This clone has just a few counts. Other DNA sequences in the sample encode the same CDR3. J is TRBJ2-3 and V is TRBV6-4, with 8 bases matching TRBD2. Germline V gene sequence: CDR1 MRHNA, CDR2 SNTAGT. CDR3 length: 15 residues. V was pared by 0 bases and J by 2 bases, with 1 base of the junction left unmatched. The CDR3 reads CASSDSRGATDTQYF. The CDR3 nucleotides read TGTGCCAGCAGTGACTCGCGGGGGGCCACAGATACGCAGTATTTT.